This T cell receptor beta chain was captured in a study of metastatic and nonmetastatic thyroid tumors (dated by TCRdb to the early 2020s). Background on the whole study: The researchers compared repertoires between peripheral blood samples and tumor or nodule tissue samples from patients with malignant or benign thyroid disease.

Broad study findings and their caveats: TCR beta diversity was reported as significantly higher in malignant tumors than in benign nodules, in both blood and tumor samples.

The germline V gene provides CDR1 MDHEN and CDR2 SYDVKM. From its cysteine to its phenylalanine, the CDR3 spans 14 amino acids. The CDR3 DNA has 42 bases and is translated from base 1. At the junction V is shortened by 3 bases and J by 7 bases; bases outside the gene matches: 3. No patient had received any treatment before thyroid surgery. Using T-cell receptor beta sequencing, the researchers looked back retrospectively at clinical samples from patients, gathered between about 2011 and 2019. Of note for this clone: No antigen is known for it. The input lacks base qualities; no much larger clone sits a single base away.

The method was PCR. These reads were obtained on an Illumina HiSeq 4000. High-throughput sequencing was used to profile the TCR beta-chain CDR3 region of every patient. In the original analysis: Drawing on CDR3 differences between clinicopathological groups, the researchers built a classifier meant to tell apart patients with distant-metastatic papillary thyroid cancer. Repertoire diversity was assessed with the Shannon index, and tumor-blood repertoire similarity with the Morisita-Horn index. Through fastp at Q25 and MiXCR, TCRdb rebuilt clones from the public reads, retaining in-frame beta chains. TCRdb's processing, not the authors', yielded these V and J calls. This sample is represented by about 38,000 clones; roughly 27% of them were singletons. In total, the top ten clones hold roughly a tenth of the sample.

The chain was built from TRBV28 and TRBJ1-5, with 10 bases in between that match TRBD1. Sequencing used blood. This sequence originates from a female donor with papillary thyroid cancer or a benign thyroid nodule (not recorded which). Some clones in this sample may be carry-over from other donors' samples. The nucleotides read TGTGCCAGCAGTTTCGGGACAGGGGCCCAGCCCCAGCATTTT. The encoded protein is CASSFGTGAQPQHF. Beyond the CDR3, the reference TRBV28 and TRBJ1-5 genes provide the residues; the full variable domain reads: DVKVTQSSRYLVKRTGEKVFLECVQDMDHENMFWYRQDPGLGLRLIYFSYDVKMKEKGDIPEGYSVSREKKERFSLILESASTNQTSMYLCASSFGTGAQPQHFGDGTRLSIL.